The 24 T cell receptor beta chains in this list originate from one sample, sequenced in a study of cytotoxic CD8 clonotypes in ibrutinib-treated CLL. TCRdb's copy holds only in-frame clones and misses some; the assay was immunoSEQ multiplex PCR. The table has fewer than 70,000 clones, roughly 71% seen once; the top ten hold around 43%. The specimen was PBMCs, collected after 12 months of ibrutinib treatment. The receptors originated from a human donor with chronic lymphocytic leukemia.

The CDR3 loop reads CASSLGPGLHEQYF. CDR3 nucleotide sequence: TGTGCCAGCAGCTTAGGCCCAGGGCTGCACGAGCAGTACTTC. The J gene is TRBJ2-7, the V gene TRBV7-2, with TRBD1 as a possible D gene (5 bases). The V gene's germline CDR1 is SGHTA and CDR2 FQGNSA. The CDR3 runs to 14 residues. Trimming left V 1 base short and J 5 bases short, with 12 bases between. Based on the CDR3 plus reference TRBV7-2 and TRBJ2-7, the full variable domain is GAGVSQSPSNKVTEKGKDVELRCDPISGHTALYWYRQSLGQGLEFLIYFQGNSAPDKSGLPSDRFSAERTGGSVSTLTIQRTQQEDSAVYLCASSLGPGLHEQYFGPGTRLTVT.

On this clone: At one of its ends the junction is not consistent with the germline gene, which may arise from a read error. The chain uses TRBV6-6 and TRBJ1-5; D ambiguous. Per the germline V gene, CDR1 is MNHNY and CDR2 is SVGAGI (reference sequence). The CDR3 extends over 12 amino acids. CDR3 loop: CASSYSPRILYF. The CDR3 nucleotides read TGTGCCAGCAGTTACTCGCCACGGATTTTGTATTTT.

This clone turned up a few times. Here the CDR3 DNA reads TGCGCCAGCAGCCAGGACTTTTCTAGCGGACAGTTCTTC. Residues: CASSQDFSSGQFF. This chain uses TRBV4-1 with TRBJ2-1, with TRBD2 matching 7 bases. The junction had 9 bases not matched to a gene; V was cut back by 3 bases and J by 13 bases. Looked up from germline, CDR1 is MGHRA and CDR2 is YSYEKL. The CDR3 runs to 13 residues.

V usage is TRBV15 and J usage is TRBJ2-3, with D tentatively TRBD1 or TRBD2 (5 bases each). In germline, CDR1 is LNHNV, CDR2 YYDKDF (reference sequence). The CDR3 extends over 12 amino acids. Trimming stripped 5 bases from V and 5 bases from J, with 8 bases between. The chain's CDR3 is CATSGDEDTQYF. The CDR3 nucleotides are TGTGCCACCAGCGGGGACGAAGATACGCAGTATTTT.

V is TRBV13 and J is TRBJ2-1, with 9 bases lining up with TRBD1. Per germline, CDR1 PRHDT and CDR2 FYEKMQ (reference sequence). J lost 9 bases, V lost 5 bases, and 11 bases had no gene match. CDR3 size: 15 residues. CDR3 amino acids: CASSPSLDRGTEQFF. CDR3 DNA sequence: TGTGCCAGCAGCCCATCCCTGGACAGGGGCACTGAGCAGTTCTTC.

The chain recombines TRBV5-4 with TRBJ2-7; 9 nucleotides match TRBD1. This CDR3 comprises 15 residues. V shed 4 bases, J shed 2 bases, and the junction held 7 bases outside the gene matches. The V gene's germline CDR1 is SGHNT and CDR2 YYREEE (reference sequence). The CDR3 spells CASSQGQGGTYEQYF. The CDR3 region has the DNA TGTGCCAGCAGCCAGGGACAGGGTGGCACCTACGAGCAGTACTTC.

This chain links TRBV5-1 with TRBJ1-1; D is undetermined. The CDR3 extends over 11 amino acids. Germline CDR1 and CDR2: SGHRS and YFSETQ. Trimming took off 4 bases at V and 3 bases at J, with 4 bases between the two ends. The CDR3, as DNA: TGCGCCAGCAGCGGACACACTGAAGCTTTCTTT. Amino acids: CASSGHTEAFF. Complete variable domain (other parts from reference TRBV5-1 and TRBJ1-1): KAGVTQTPRYLIKTRGQQVTLSCSPISGHRSVSWYQQTPGQGLQFLFEYFSETQRNKGNFPGRFSGRQFSNSRSEMNVSTLELGDSALYLCASSGHTEAFFGQGTRLTVV.

This chain connects TRBV19 to TRBJ2-2, with D possibly being TRBD1 (5 bases). CDR3 length equals 15 residues. Germline loops: CDR1 LNHDA, CDR2 SQIVND (reference sequence). Trimming left V 0 bases short and J 4 bases short, with 9 bases between. CDR3 DNA sequence: TGTGCCAGTAGTATAGACAGGGCCCTCACCGGGGAGCTGTTTTTT. Its protein product is CASSIDRALTGELFF. Based on the CDR3 plus reference TRBV19 and TRBJ2-2, the full variable domain is DGGITQSPKYLFRKEGQNVTLSCEQNLNHDAMYWYRQDPGQGLRLIYYSQIVNDFQKGDIAEGYSVSREKKESFPLTVTSAQKNPTAFYLCASSIDRALTGELFFGEGSRLTVL.

The rearrangement joins TRBV19 to TRBJ1-2; D call uncertain. The CDR3 spans 14 residues. Trimming cost V 2 bases and J 5 bases, with 12 bases left between them. CDR1 is LNHDA, CDR2 SQIVND, per germline (reference sequence). The CDR3 sequence: CASSILAATYGYTF. The CDR3 DNA is TGTGCCAGTAGTATATTGGCAGCCACTTATGGCTACACCTTC.

This chain links TRBV4-1 with TRBJ2-7; D is perhaps TRBD1 (6 bases). Trimming took 4 bases from V and 3 from J, leaving 19 bases between them. The CDR3 length is 16 residues. Germline V gives CDR1 MGHRA, CDR2 YSYEKL. The CDR3, as DNA: TGCGCCAGCAGCCTTGGGACGGACAGAGGGCTCTACGAGCAGTACTTC. Amino acid sequence: CASSLGTDRGLYEQYF.

J is TRBJ2-3 and V is TRBV6-6, with D perhaps matching TRBD1 or TRBD2 (5 bases each). CDR3 length: 15 amino acids. From germline, CDR1 is MNHNY and CDR2 SVGAGI (reference sequence). V was pared by 0 bases and J by 3 bases, with 10 bases between. The CDR3 loop reads CASSYSGEPTDTQYF. The DNA for the CDR3 is TGTGCCAGCAGTTACTCGGGGGAGCCGACAGATACGCAGTATTTT.

The rearrangement uses TRBV7-2 and TRBJ2-1, with 14 bases matching TRBD2. The CDR3 extends over 17 amino acids. V gave up 5 bases and J gave up 8 bases; unmatched junction bases: 11. CDR1 is SGHTA, CDR2 FQGNSA, per germline. CDR3 sequence reads: CASSPRLTSGRAYEQFF. In nucleotides, the CDR3 is TGTGCCAGCAGCCCACGCCTGACTAGCGGGAGGGCCTATGAGCAGTTCTTC.

The V call is TRBV9, the J call TRBJ2-5; no firm D call. Germline CDR1 reads SGDLS; CDR2 reads YYNGEE. This CDR3 region has 14 residues. V was clipped by 0 bases and J by 4 bases, with 10 bases between them. The CDR3 reads CASSVGSWGETQYF. The CDR3, as DNA: TGTGCCAGCAGCGTAGGTAGCTGGGGAGAGACCCAGTACTTC. The full variable domain, with the rest looked up from reference TRBV9 and TRBJ2-5, is DSGVTQTPKHLITATGQRVTLRCSPRSGDLSVYWYQQSLDQGLQFLIQYYNGEERAKGNILERFSAQQFPDLHSELNLSSLELGDSALYFCASSVGSWGETQYFGPGTRLLVL.

The chain couples TRBV5-4 to TRBJ2-3; TRBD1 or TRBD2 may be the D gene (6 bases each). Germline loops: CDR1 SGHNT, CDR2 YYREEE (reference sequence). V was trimmed by 5 bases and J by 3 bases, leaving 16 bases between them. The CDR3 consists of 15 residues. The CDR3 sequence is CASRLVGGTTDTQYF. CDR3 nucleotides: TGTGCCAGCAGGCTCGTCGGGGGCACAACAGATACGCAGTATTTT.

The chain employs TRBV29-1 and TRBJ2-5, with a possible D match to TRBD1 (5 bases). Germline-derived CDR1 and CDR2 are SQVTM and ANQGSEA. The CDR3 length is 15 residues. V was trimmed by 4 bases and J by 1 base, leaving 16 bases between them. CDR3 coding DNA: TGCAGCGTTGTCCCTATGGACAAGGGCCAAGAGACCCAGTACTTC. Protein product: CSVVPMDKGQETQYF.

CDR3 coding DNA: TGTGCCAGCAGTTACTCGGAAAACACTGAAGCTTTCTTT. Its translation is CASSYSENTEAFF. V usage is TRBV6-5 and J usage is TRBJ1-1; no clear D gene. Germline CDR1 and CDR2: MNHEY and SVGAGI. CDR3 length: 13 residues. The ends were cut back, 0 bases at V and 2 bases at J, with 4 bases in the middle.

The chain is built from TRBV27 and TRBJ2-1; D is perhaps TRBD2 (6 bases). The CDR3 length is 15 residues. Germline lookup yields CDR1 MNHEY and CDR2 SMNVEV (reference sequence). Trimming cost V 3 bases and J 0 bases, with 9 bases left between them. The CDR3 DNA is TGTGCCAGCAGTTTCGACGGGAGCTCCTACAATGAGCAGTTCTTC. It encodes CASSFDGSSYNEQFF.

The V call is TRBV6-6, the J call TRBJ1-3, with TRBD1 as a possible D gene (6 bases). CDR1 MNHNY and CDR2 SVGAGI come from the germline V gene (reference sequence). This CDR3 comprises 14 residues. Between the trimmed V and J ends, which lost 6 bases and 2 bases, there was a span of 11 bases. The CDR3 DNA reads as TGTGCCAGCAGGGCACAGGGAACTGGAAACACCATATATTTT. It specifies CASRAQGTGNTIYF.

V and J are TRBV19 and TRBJ1-5; 10 bases fit TRBD1. After removal of 6 bases from V and 2 bases from J, the junction contained 4 bases not matched to a gene. This CDR3 has 15 amino acids. Germline V gene lookup returns CDR1 LNHDA and CDR2 SQIVND (reference sequence). DNA for the CDR3: TGTGCCAGTAGACGGGACAGGGGAGGCAATCAGCCCCAGCATTTT. It translates to CASRRDRGGNQPQHF.

V is TRBV18 and J is TRBJ2-1; the match to TRBD2 covers 13 bases. This CDR3 is built from 19 residues. Trimming took 4 bases from V and 1 from J; bases not matched to a gene: 10. The germline CDR1 and CDR2 sequences are KGHSH and LQKENI. CDR3 amino acids: CASSLGGTSGMPSYNEQFF. As DNA, the CDR3 is TGTGCCAGCTCACTTGGAGGGACTAGCGGGATGCCGTCCTACAATGAGCAGTTCTTC. Together with reference TRBV18 and TRBJ2-1, the CDR3 gives the full variable domain: NAGVMQNPRHLVRRRGQEARLRCSPMKGHSHVYWYRQLPEEGLKFMVYLQKENIIDESGMPKERFSAEFPKEGPSILRIQQVVRGDSAAYFCASSLGGTSGMPSYNEQFFGPGTRLTVL.

This clone showed up just once. This sequence joins TRBV9 and TRBJ2-1; 12 bases agree with TRBD2. CDR1 SGDLS and CDR2 YYNGEE come from the germline V gene. V trimming: 6 bases; J trimming: 8 bases; junction bases outside the gene matches: 6. The CDR3 totals 14 residues. CDR3 DNA sequence: TGTGCCAGCAACCTAGCGGGAGGGCCTGATGAGCAGTTCTTC. Translation: CASNLAGGPDEQFF.

The chain employs TRBV2 and TRBJ2-1; 7 bases align to TRBD2. The CDR3 has 13 amino acids. With V trimmed by 9 bases and J by 0 bases, 2 bases remained unmatched. Germline values: CDR1 SNHLY, CDR2 FYNNEI. CDR3 nucleotide sequence: TGTGCCAGTTGGACTAGCTCCTACAATGAGCAGTTCTTC. Translating it yields CASWTSSYNEQFF.

In this sample, this clone turned up once. The chain uses TRBV7-9 and TRBJ2-7; possible D gene TRBD2, 7 bases. There are 14 residues in the CDR3. Germline V gives CDR1 SEHNR, CDR2 FQNEAQ (reference sequence). The ends were cut back, 4 bases at V and 3 bases at J, with 13 bases in the middle. The CDR3 nucleotides read TGTGCCAGCAGCTCAGGGGAGGGGAGCTACGAGCAGTACTTC. Translated, it gives CASSSGEGSYEQYF.

The chain combines TRBV19 with TRBJ2-1; D possibly matches TRBD1 or TRBD2 (5 bases each). V lost 3 bases and J 7 bases, leaving 19 bases between the germline ends. CDR3 length: 16 residues. Germline CDR1 is LNHDA and CDR2 is SQIVND (reference sequence). CDR3 amino acids: CASSMGDGGSTNEQFF. The CDR3 nucleotides are TGTGCCAGTAGTATGGGAGATGGGGGTTCTACGAATGAGCAGTTCTTC.